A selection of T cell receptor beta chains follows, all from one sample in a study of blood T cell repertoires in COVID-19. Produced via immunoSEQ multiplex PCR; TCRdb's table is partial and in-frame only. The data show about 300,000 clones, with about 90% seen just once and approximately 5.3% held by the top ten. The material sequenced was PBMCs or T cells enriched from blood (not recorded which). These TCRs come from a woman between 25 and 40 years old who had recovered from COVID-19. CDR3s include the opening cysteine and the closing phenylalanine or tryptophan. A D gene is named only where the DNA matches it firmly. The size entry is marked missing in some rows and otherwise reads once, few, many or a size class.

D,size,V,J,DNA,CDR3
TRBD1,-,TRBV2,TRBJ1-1,TGTGCCAGCAGAGCCGGACAGGGCAACACTGAAGCTTTCTTT,CASRAGQGNTEAFF
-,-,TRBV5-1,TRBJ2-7,TGCGCCAGCAGCGTTCGCCCAGGGAACGAGCAGTACTTC,CASSVRPGNEQYF
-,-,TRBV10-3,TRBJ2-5,TGTGCCATCAGTGAGGGGCAGGGAGAGACCCAGTACTTC,CAISEGQGETQYF
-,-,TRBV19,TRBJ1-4,TGTGCCAGTAGGATCGGGGAGGGTGCAACTAATGAAAAACTGTTTTTT,CASRIGEGATNEKLFF
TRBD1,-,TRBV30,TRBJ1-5,TGTGCCTGTGGGACAGGGGTCAGTCAGCCCCAGCATTTT,CACGTGVSQPQHF
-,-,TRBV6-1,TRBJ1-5,TGTGCCAGCAGTGAAGAGGGCAGGGGCAATCAGCCCCAGCATTTT,CASSEEGRGNQPQHF
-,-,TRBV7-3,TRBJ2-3,TGTGCCAGCAGCCCCCTCGGGAAGTCAGATACGCAGTATTTT,CASSPLGKSDTQYF
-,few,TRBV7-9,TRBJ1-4,TGTGCCAGCAGCTTAGGGGGCTATGAAAAACTGTTTTTT,CASSLGGYEKLFF
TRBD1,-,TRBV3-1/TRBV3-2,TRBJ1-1,TGTGCCAGCAGCCAGGGACAGGGCACTGAAGCTTTCTTT,CASSQGQGTEAFF
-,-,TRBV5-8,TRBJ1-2,TGTGCCAGCAGCTTGGAGTGGGCCCGCTACACCTTC,CASSLEWARYTF
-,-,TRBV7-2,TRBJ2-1,TGTGCCAGCAGCTTCCCGGGGGGCCCGAATGAGCAGTTCTTC,CASSFPGGPNEQFF
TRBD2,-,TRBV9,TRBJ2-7,TGTGCCAGCAGCGCTAGCGGCTCCAGCTCCTACGAGCAGTACTTC,CASSASGSSSYEQYF
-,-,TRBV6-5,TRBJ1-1,TGTGCCAGCGGGGAGACATTGAACACTGAAGCTTTCTTT,CASGETLNTEAFF
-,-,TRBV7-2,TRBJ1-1,TGTGCCAGCAGCCAGCGACCGCACACTGAAGCTTTCTTT,CASSQRPHTEAFF
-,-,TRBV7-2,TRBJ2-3,TGTGCCAGCAGCTTAAGCCAGCGGGTCACAGATACGCAGTATTTT,CASSLSQRVTDTQYF
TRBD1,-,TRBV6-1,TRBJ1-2,TGTGCCAGCAGGGCACGGACAGGGGTGGAAGGAGGCTACACCTTC,CASRARTGVEGGYTF
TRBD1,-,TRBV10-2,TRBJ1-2,TGCGCCAGCAGTGAGTCGGGACAGGTGATTGGCTACACCTTC,CASSESGQVIGYTF
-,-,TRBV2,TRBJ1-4,TGTGCCAGCACCCCAGGCATAGACGGTGAAAAACTGTTTTTT,CASTPGIDGEKLFF
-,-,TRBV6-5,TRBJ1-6,TGTGCCAGCTTTGCCAGGGACAATTCTAATTCACCCCTCCACTTT,CASFARDNSNSPLHF
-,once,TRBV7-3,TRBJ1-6,TGTGCCAGCAGCTTAAACAGATATAATTCACCCCTCCACTTT,CASSLNRYNSPLHF